This TCR beta chain was captured in a study of blood T cell repertoires in COVID-19. Across the whole study: Researchers got acute and convalescent COVID-19 samples from the United States, Italy and Spain. Sources were T cells, B-cell-depleted T cells, or PBMCs; the material itself was cDNA or gDNA.

V lost 6 bases, J lost 4 bases, and 15 bases lay in between. There are 14 residues in the CDR3. In germline, CDR1 is MDHEN, CDR2 SYDVKM. Original methodology: Estimation of nucleated cell counts relied on the amplification of reference gene primers. Sequencing was performed with immunoSEQ multiplex PCR; in TCRdb, only in-frame clones are kept and a portion is missing. V and J calls and clone size come straight from that table; D and trimming were deduced from the DNA. The top ten hold about 24% of the sample, which has 95,000 or so clones, roughly 80% seen once. The J gene is TRBJ1-2, the V gene TRBV28; no firm D call. Input material: peripheral blood. This clonotype originated in a human donor in a cohort sampled during active COVID-19. The CDR3 bases are TGTGCCAGCAGCCATCCACGGGGAAGCTATGGCTACACCTTC. Its protein product is CASSHPRGSYGYTF.